This TCR beta chain is from a study of a mutant IDH1 vaccine in newly diagnosed glioma. On the study more broadly: Either 4-6 weeks after radiotherapy alone or alongside temozolomide, vaccination was begun. Patients had received radiotherapy, temozolomide, or both previously, most receiving both. Among treated patients, around 62% were male and about 38% female, and mean age was approximately 40 years.

Sequenced by immunoSEQ multiplex PCR; TCRdb stores in-frame clones only, minus some. The sample consists of about 130,000 clones, 80% of them appearing once. Time point in this sample: week 11, during vaccination. In the vaccine, a single dose held 300 ug of the mutant IDH1 20-mer peptide, along with topical imiquimod. Comments on this clone: Its specificity is not known.

General study points: A vaccine-induced immune response developed in roughly 93% of the patients.

This CDR3 comprises 12 residues. The V gene's germline CDR1 is SGHTA and CDR2 FQGNSA. The V end was cut by 5 bases, the J end by 3 bases, with 8 bases between. This sequence joins TRBV7-2 and TRBJ2-7; D unclear. This specimen consisted of PBMCs, obtained from a glioma patient whose treatment included an IDH1 peptide vaccine. The clonotype was recovered from a middle-aged man with glioma. The CDR3 protein is CASSPPGYEQYF. In nucleotides, the CDR3 is TGTGCCAGCAGCCCCCCTGGCTACGAGCAGTACTTC.